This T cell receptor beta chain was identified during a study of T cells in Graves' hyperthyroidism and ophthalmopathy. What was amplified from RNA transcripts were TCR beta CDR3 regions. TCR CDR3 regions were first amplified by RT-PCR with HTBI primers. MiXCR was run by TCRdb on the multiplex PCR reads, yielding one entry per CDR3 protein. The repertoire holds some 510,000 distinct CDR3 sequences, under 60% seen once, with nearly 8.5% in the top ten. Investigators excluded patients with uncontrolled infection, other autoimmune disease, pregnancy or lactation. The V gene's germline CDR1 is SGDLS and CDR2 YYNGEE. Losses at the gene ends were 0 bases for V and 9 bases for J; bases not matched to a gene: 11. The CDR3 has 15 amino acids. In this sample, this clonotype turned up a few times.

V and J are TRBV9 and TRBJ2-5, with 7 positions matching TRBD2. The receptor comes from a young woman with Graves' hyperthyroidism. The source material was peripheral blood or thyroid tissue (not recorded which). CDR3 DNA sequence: TGTGCCAGCAGCGTAGGATGGGGGGGTTCCCAGCCCCAGTACTTC. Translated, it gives CASSVGWGGSQPQYF.